Below, 29 T cell receptor beta chains from the same sample are listed, as sequenced in a study of long-term antiretroviral therapy in people with HIV. They ran version v3.0 of the immunoSEQ assay at survey level. Assay: immunoSEQ multiplex PCR; the TCRdb copy retains only in-frame clones and omits some. The sample records 20,000 to 25,000 clones, 88% being singletons. Sequenced here: unsorted PBMCs, sampled 0.6 years after starting antiretroviral therapy. The receptors come from a man in his fifties or sixties with HIV.

The chain is built from TRBV30 and TRBJ1-4, with D unresolved. The V end lost 0 bases, the J end lost 2 bases, and 7 bases lay between the germline ends. This CDR3 is built from 14 residues. CDR1 and CDR2 from the germline V gene are GTSNPN and SVGIG (reference sequence). The CDR3 region is CAWSVGVTNEKLFF. DNA of the CDR3: TGTGCCTGGAGTGTAGGAGTCACTAATGAAAAACTGTTTTTT.

J is TRBJ1-1 and V is TRBV6-5, with D perhaps TRBD1 (6 bases). The germline V gene has CDR1 MNHEY and CDR2 SVGAGI. This CDR3 comprises 14 residues. The germline V and J ends were trimmed by 2 bases and 7 bases, with 14 bases remaining between them. The CDR3 protein is CASSYAQGPIEAFF. The CDR3 DNA reads TGTGCCAGCAGTTACGCTCAGGGGCCCATTGAAGCTTTCTTT.

This chain joins TRBV6-5 and TRBJ2-1; D is unclear. This CDR3 has 13 residues. V shed 6 bases and J shed 0 bases, with 6 bases lying between them. Germline-derived CDR1 and CDR2 are MNHEY and SVGAGI. The CDR3, as DNA: TGTGCCAGCAGGAGTAGCTCCTACAATGAGCAGTTCTTC. It is translated as CASRSSSYNEQFF.

The rearrangement links TRBV25-1 to TRBJ2-5; 8 positions agree with TRBD1. The junction had 6 bases not matched to a gene; V was cut back by 1 base and J by 2 bases. Germline-derived CDR1 and CDR2 are MGHDK and SYGVNS. The CDR3 covers 16 residues. The CDR3: CASSEWGRGPQETQYF. CDR3 coding DNA: TGTGCCAGCAGTGAATGGGGCAGGGGGCCACAAGAGACCCAGTACTTC.

The chain links TRBV7-2 to TRBJ1-1; D is ambiguous. CDR1 and CDR2 (germline): SGHTA, FQGNSA. Trimming took 0 bases from V and 4 from J, leaving 9 bases between them. CDR3 length: 14 amino acids. CDR3 in DNA: TGTGCCAGCAGCTTAGCGATGCGGGGCACTGAAGCTTTCTTT. Protein: CASSLAMRGTEAFF. The full variable domain, in which reference TRBV7-2 and TRBJ1-1 provide the parts outside the CDR3, is GAGVSQSPSNKVTEKGKDVELRCDPISGHTALYWYRQSLGQGLEFLIYFQGNSAPDKSGLPSDRFSAERTGGSVSTLTIQRTQQEDSAVYLCASSLAMRGTEAFFGQGTRLTVV.

The chain employs TRBV30 and TRBJ2-4; D gene unclear. Germline CDR1 is GTSNPN and CDR2 is SVGIG (reference sequence). The V end lost 3 bases, the J end lost 1 base, and 13 bases lay between the germline ends. This CDR3 is built from 15 residues. The CDR3 bases are TGTGCCTGGAGCGCCACATACGGGGCCAAAAACATTCAGTACTTC. It yields the protein CAWSATYGAKNIQYF.

The chain combines TRBV5-1 with TRBJ1-6; D gene uncertain. The length of the CDR3 is 14 residues. The V end was cut by 0 bases, the J end by 4 bases, with 5 bases between. Germline CDR1 SGHRS, CDR2 YFSETQ. The CDR3 DNA is TGCGCCAGCAGCTTGGGGTCGTATAATTCACCCCTCCACTTT. It specifies CASSLGSYNSPLHF.

The sample holds one count of this clone. The genes are TRBV6-1 and TRBJ1-2; D is ambiguous. Germline V gives CDR1 MNHNS, CDR2 SASEGT. Deletions cut 4 bases from V and 4 bases from J, with 19 bases between. This CDR3 has 16 amino acids. CDR3 sequence: CASSASQSRAVYGYTF. Here the CDR3 DNA reads TGTGCCAGCAGTGCCTCCCAATCTCGTGCGGTCTATGGCTACACCTTC.

This chain links TRBV19 with TRBJ1-5; D uncertain. The CDR3 contains 13 residues. The V gene's germline CDR1 is LNHDA and CDR2 SQIVND (reference sequence). V was clipped by 4 bases and J by 7 bases, with 11 bases between them. CDR3 amino acids: CASSTDSGQPQHF. The CDR3 nucleotides read TGTGCCAGTAGTACGGACTCCGGGCAGCCCCAGCATTTT.

This clone was found once. For the CDR3, the DNA is TGTGCCAGCAGCTTAGTTCCAGGGTACGAGCAGTACTTC. It specifies CASSLVPGYEQYF. The gene calls are TRBV11-2 and TRBJ2-7; TRBD1 might be the D (5 bases). The V end was cut by 1 base, the J end by 4 bases, with 8 bases between. CDR1 and CDR2 from the germline V gene are SGHAT and FQNNGV. CDR3 size: 13 residues.

V and J are TRBV5-5 and TRBJ2-7; 9 positions match TRBD1. The V gene's germline CDR1 is SGHKS and CDR2 YYEKEE (reference sequence). Trimming took 0 bases from V and 1 from J; bases not matched to a gene: 17. The CDR3 runs 20 residues. The CDR3 region is CASSLGNQRNRGRGSYEQYF. The CDR3 region has the DNA TGTGCCAGCAGCTTGGGGAATCAAAGAAACAGGGGGCGAGGGTCCTACGAGCAGTACTTC.

The sample holds a few counts of this clone. This chain connects TRBV30 to TRBJ1-2; D perhaps matches TRBD1 (5 bases). This CDR3 contains 12 residues. The germline V gene has CDR1 GTSNPN and CDR2 SVGIG (reference sequence). The ends were cut back, 4 bases at V and 2 bases at J, with 8 bases in the middle. The CDR3 coding sequence is TGTGCCTGGAAGGCAGGGAACTATGGCTACACCTTC. It encodes CAWKAGNYGYTF.

In DNA form, the CDR3 reads TGCGCCAGCAGTCATGACAGGTCTTACAATGAGCAGTTCTTC. Translation gives CASSHDRSYNEQFF. The chain links TRBV10-1 to TRBJ2-1, with a weak D call TRBD1 (6 bases). Per the germline V gene, CDR1 is WNHNN and CDR2 is SYGVQD (reference sequence). The CDR3 sequence is 14 residues long. Trimming removed 5 bases from V and 4 bases from J, with 12 bases in between.

The chain combines TRBV5-6 with TRBJ2-7; the D gene is possibly TRBD1 (7 bases). The CDR3 is 15 residues long. With 3 bases removed from V and 2 bases from J, the gap between germline ends came to 15 bases. The V gene's germline CDR1 is SGHDT and CDR2 YYEEEE. The CDR3 nucleotides are TGTGCCAGCAGCTACAGGGGAGGTTTGACCTACGAGCAGTACTTC. This gives the protein CASSYRGGLTYEQYF.

This sequence joins TRBV6-1 and TRBJ2-7; 10 bases agree with TRBD1. This CDR3 contains 14 residues. Germline V gene lookup returns CDR1 MNHNS and CDR2 SASEGT. Germline trimming cut 4 bases from V and 4 bases from J; bases unmatched to any gene: 4. CDR3 sequence (DNA): TGTGCCAGCAGTGTCGGGACAGGGGAGTACGAGCAGTACTTC. This codes for CASSVGTGEYEQYF.

The chain employs TRBV25-1 and TRBJ2-3, with D uncertain. This CDR3 spans 13 amino acids. Germline V CDR1 and CDR2: MGHDK, SYGVNS. Trimming stripped 5 bases from V and 3 bases from J, with 9 bases between. Here the CDR3 reads CASSLPGTDTQYF. The CDR3 DNA follows: TGTGCCAGCAGTTTACCCGGGACAGATACGCAGTATTTT. The full variable domain, its missing parts supplied by reference TRBV25-1 and TRBJ2-3, is EADIYQTPRYLVIGTGKKITLECSQTMGHDKMYWYQQDPGMELHLIHYSYGVNSTEKGDLSSESTVSRIRTEHFPLTLESARPSHTSQYLCASSLPGTDTQYFGPGTRLTVL.

This clone is a singleton in its sample. The chain couples TRBV5-1 to TRBJ2-5; TRBD1 aligns across 10 bases. Germline values: CDR1 SGHRS, CDR2 YFSETQ. This CDR3 has 15 residues. V shed 4 bases and J 4 bases; nucleotides not matched to a gene: 7. The CDR3 protein is CASSPGTGVGETQYF. The CDR3 nucleotides are TGCGCCAGCAGCCCCGGGACAGGGGTGGGAGAGACCCAGTACTTC.

The sample holds one count of this clone. The chain carries TRBV28 and TRBJ1-2, with D hard to call. CDR3 size: 15 residues. Trimming left V 3 bases short and J 5 bases short, with 16 bases between. Germline V gives CDR1 MDHEN, CDR2 SYDVKM. The CDR3 nucleotides read TGTGCCAGCAGTTTCTCGCCAACCGGGTTATATGGCTACACCTTC. Amino acids: CASSFSPTGLYGYTF.

Only a few counts were recorded for this clone. This sequence joins TRBV10-1 and TRBJ2-2; D may be TRBD1 or TRBD2 (6 bases each). The CDR3 is 15 residues long. Germline V gene lookup returns CDR1 WNHNN and CDR2 SYGVQD (reference sequence). Trimming left V 0 bases short and J 4 bases short, with 9 bases between. Here the CDR3 reads CASSESRGGTGELFF. In DNA form, the CDR3 reads TGCGCCAGCAGTGAGTCCAGGGGAGGCACCGGGGAGCTGTTTTTT.

The chain employs TRBV5-1 and TRBJ2-5; D uncertain. Trimming took 2 bases from V and 5 from J, leaving 7 bases between them. This CDR3 is 12 amino acids long. Germline CDR1 reads SGHRS; CDR2 reads YFSETQ. The DNA of the CDR3 is TGCGCCAGCAGCTTTACGGGTGAGACCCAGTACTTC. It specifies CASSFTGETQYF.

The V call is TRBV5-1, the J call TRBJ1-3; D is uncertain. The germline CDR1 and CDR2 sequences are SGHRS and YFSETQ. This CDR3 is 15 amino acids long. V was cut by 5 bases and J by 4 bases, with 16 bases left in between. This CDR3 reads CASRITVAHGNTIYF. The DNA for the CDR3 is TGCGCCAGCAGAATTACAGTGGCTCACGGAAACACCATATATTTT. The full variable domain, rest sourced from reference TRBV5-1 and TRBJ1-3, is KAGVTQTPRYLIKTRGQQVTLSCSPISGHRSVSWYQQTPGQGLQFLFEYFSETQRNKGNFPGRFSGRQFSNSRSEMNVSTLELGDSALYLCASRITVAHGNTIYFGEGSWLTVV.

This clone came up a few times. The V and J genes are TRBV2 and TRBJ1-4; no reliable D call. From germline, CDR1 is SNHLY and CDR2 FYNNEI. CDR3 size: 12 residues. V lost 2 bases and J 11 bases, leaving 9 bases between the germline ends. The CDR3 DNA reads TGTGCCAGCAGTGAATTGGGGAGGAAACTGTTTTTT. This encodes CASSELGRKLFF. The entire variable domain, with the rest obtained from reference TRBV2 and TRBJ1-4, is as follows: EPEVTQTPSHQVTQMGQEVILRCVPISNHLYFYWYRQILGQKVEFLVSFYNNEISEKSEIFDDQFSVERPDGSNFTLKIRSTKLEDSAMYFCASSELGRKLFFGSGTQLSVL.

V gene TRBV6-5 combines with J gene TRBJ1-5; D not resolved. Per germline, CDR1 MNHEY and CDR2 SVGAGI. The CDR3 is made up of 15 amino acids. Trimming left V 8 bases short and J 4 bases short, with 18 bases between. This CDR3 is CASGIARNSNQPQHF. The CDR3, as DNA: TGTGCCAGCGGGATCGCCAGGAATAGTAATCAGCCCCAGCATTTT.

This clone was counted between two and nine times. The chain couples TRBV9 to TRBJ2-1; TRBD1 matches at 9 bases. This CDR3 is built from 15 residues. With 0 bases clipped from V and 10 bases from J, the junction kept 8 bases outside the gene matches. Germline V gene data show CDR1 as SGDLS and CDR2 as YYNGEE. CDR3 sequence reads: CASSVAPTGGEEQFF. The CDR3 DNA reads as TGTGCCAGCAGCGTAGCCCCGACAGGGGGGGAAGAGCAGTTCTTC. The variable domain in full, completed from reference TRBV9 and TRBJ2-1, reads DSGVTQTPKHLITATGQRVTLRCSPRSGDLSVYWYQQSLDQGLQFLIQYYNGEERAKGNILERFSAQQFPDLHSELNLSSLELGDSALYFCASSVAPTGGEEQFFGPGTRLTVL.

This chain joins TRBV12-5 and TRBJ1-5; 10 positions match TRBD1. Losses at the gene ends were 0 bases for V and 6 bases for J; bases not matched to a gene: 11. Germline CDR1 is LGHNT and CDR2 is FRNRAP. The CDR3 sequence is 18 residues long. The CDR3 protein is CASGLVIGTGVFFQPQHF. CDR3 DNA: TGTGCTAGTGGTTTGGTAATCGGGACAGGGGTCTTTTTTCAGCCCCAGCATTTT.

The V and J genes are TRBV5-6 and TRBJ1-4; 7 nucleotides match TRBD1. The CDR3 has 15 residues. V lost 1 base to trimming and J lost 8 bases; unmatched junction nucleotides: 8. Germline CDR1 and CDR2: SGHDT and YYEEEE. The CDR3 nucleotides read TGTGCCAGCAGCTTGTCGGGACAGACGGGAGAAAAACTGTTTTTT. This sequence encodes CASSLSGQTGEKLFF.

The chain joins TRBV6-6 to TRBJ2-3; 10 bases are a match to TRBD1. The ends lost 6 bases at V and 8 bases at J; junction bases unmatched: 14. This CDR3 region has 16 residues. Germline CDR1 reads MNHNY; CDR2 reads SVGAGI (reference sequence). CDR3 nucleotides: TGTGCCAGCAGCCCTGGACAGGGGGGATTTATGGGTACGCAGTATTTT. Its protein product is CASSPGQGGFMGTQYF.

J is TRBJ2-1 and V is TRBV2; 7 bases map to TRBD2. J was trimmed by 8 bases and V by 3 bases; bases with no gene match: 13. The V gene's germline CDR1 is SNHLY and CDR2 FYNNEI. This CDR3 is built from 16 residues. This CDR3 reads CASSERLADSSDEQFF. CDR3 in DNA: TGTGCCAGCAGTGAGAGGCTAGCGGATAGTTCGGATGAGCAGTTCTTC.

V usage is TRBV5-1 and J usage is TRBJ2-2; 12 nucleotides agree with TRBD2. Germline V gene data show CDR1 as SGHRS and CDR2 as YFSETQ. The CDR3 runs to 18 residues. V shed 4 bases and J 4 bases; nucleotides not matched to a gene: 11. CDR3 DNA: TGCGCCAGCAGCCCCGGACTAGCGGGAAAGGGTGGCACCGGGGAGCTGTTTTTT. This codes for CASSPGLAGKGGTGELFF.